This entry is about one T cell receptor (beta chain). No antigen is known for it. No base-level quality is on record; no much larger clone is a single base apart. This record comes from a study of blood T cell repertoires in COVID-19 (TCRdb year 2020). Background on the whole study: Collaborator samples came from the United States, Italy and Spain and covered acute and convalescent phases of COVID-19. The prospective study material was composed of cDNA or gDNA derived from T cells, B-cell-depleted T cells, or PBMCs. The dataset comprised deeply sampled blood TCRbeta repertoires from subjects exposed to, actively infected with, or recovered from COVID-19. A freely available public database, intended as a resource for researchers studying the immune response to SARS-CoV-2, is where the repertoires were released. Samples came from the ongoing ImmuneRACE study (first 160 participants) plus 1,254 subjects from 6 global collaborators. A de-identified subject ID, COVID-19 status, age in years and sex were almost always included in the sample metadata. Where HLA class I and class II types were available, the types were taken from metadata supplied by the sample provider, not from assay-based typing. The paper as a whole reports these results and caveats: How much clinical and demographic metadata was included differed by source and by participant, and the metadata was provided uncurated.

The germline V end is reduced by 5 bases and the J end by 0 bases; junction bases left unmatched: 4. Spanning cysteine to phenylalanine, the CDR3 consists of 16 amino acids. Here the CDR3 DNA is all that survives: 48 bases in frame from base 1. From the germline V gene, CDR1 is SGHTA and CDR2 is FQGNSA. TCRbeta CDR3 regions were amplified from genomic DNA using the immunoSEQ Assay, a bias-controlled multiplex PCR. In the original analysis: The number of nucleated cells in each sample was estimated by amplification of reference gene primers within the assay. Sequence reads were collapsed and filtered to measure the absolute abundance of every unique TCRbeta CDR3 rearrangement. For each sample, productive Simpson clonality was calculated by taking the square root of Simpson's diversity index across productive rearrangements. The table was pulled from immuneACCESS by TCRdb, which kept in-frame rearrangements only. Such tables lose some clones; where checked, under half of the loss comes from unresolved V genes, and the rest has no known cause. D and trimming come from the DNA, and the V and J calls and clone size come from that table. The sample table records a few hundred thousand clones; 84% of these occur just once. The top ten clones comprise around 18% of the sample.

Whole blood was collected in K2EDTA tubes by collaborating institutions according to the institutions' own protocols. For TCRbeta analysis, collaborators shipped samples as frozen whole blood, isolated PBMCs, or DNA extracted from either of those sample types. Source material: peripheral blood. This clonotype was sampled from a woman aged 80 or over with active or convalescent COVID-19. This chain joins TRBV7-2 to TRBJ2-3; 11 bases in the junction line up with TRBD2. The CDR3 reads CASSAGLAGSTDTQYF. The DNA sequence is TGTGCCAGCAGCGCCGGACTAGCGGGTAGCACAGATACGCAGTATTTT. With the rest looked up from the reference TRBV7-2 and TRBJ2-3 genes rather than sequenced, the full variable domain is GAGVSQSPSNKVTEKGKDVELRCDPISGHTALYWYRQSLGQGLEFLIYFQGNSAPDKSGLPSDRFSAERTGGSVSTLTIQRTQQEDSAVYLCASSAGLAGSTDTQYFGPGTRLTVL.